This TCR beta chain is from a study of T cells in Graves' hyperthyroidism and ophthalmopathy. Study observations and caveats: Expanded thyroid clonotypes (above 0.001) were mostly also found in blood.

Template material for amplifying TCR beta CDR3 regions consisted of RNA transcripts. During a first-round RT-PCR of the TCR CDR3, the HTBI primer set was used. TCRdb re-derived calls from the multiplex PCR reads in MiXCR, one entry per CDR3 protein. This table holds roughly 500,000 distinct CDR3 sequences, roughly a quarter found once. This clonotype was picked up a small number of times. Its target is not known. A much larger clone differs by one base, so this may be a read error. Given the absence of the conserved phenylalanine or tryptophan at the CDR3 end, a read error is likely. Material for sequencing was blood. The source is a woman aged 25 to 39 with Graves' ophthalmopathy.

CDR3 bases: TGCAGCGTCGCGGGACAGGGAATTGGTGGCTACACCGTC. Translating gives CSVAGQGIGGYTV. The chain combines TRBV29-1 with TRBJ1-2; the match to TRBD1 covers 9 bases. The CDR3 is 13 amino acids. CDR1 is SQVTM, CDR2 ANQGSEA, per germline. Trimming removed 6 bases from V and 7 bases from J; junction bases left unmatched: 9.